This passage covers 13 T cell receptor beta chains from one sample sequenced in a study of T-cell memory formation after mild COVID-19. TCRdb re-called the 5' RACE reads through MiXCR, storing one row per CDR3 protein. The sample consists of about half a million distinct CDR3 sequences, around a sixth of them appearing once. Specimen: PBMCs or a T cell subset sorted from them (not recorded which). These receptors originate from an adult woman who had mild COVID-19 (a few samples of this study predate the infection). Cell type and time point are not known.

This clonotype has only a few counts. The chain uses TRBV5-6 and TRBJ2-5; D is ambiguous. CDR1 is SGHDT and CDR2 is YYEEEE in the germline V gene. The V end was cut by 2 bases, the J end by 7 bases, with 9 bases between. This CDR3 has 12 amino acids. CDR3 nucleotides: TGTGCCAGCAGCTTCGGAAGAGGGACCCAGTACTTC. Protein sequence: CASSFGRGTQYF.

The chain recombines TRBV5-5 with TRBJ1-6; TRBD1 agrees at 10 bases. CDR3 length equals 16 residues. With V trimmed by 1 base and J by 10 bases, 8 bases remained unmatched. Looked up from germline, CDR1 is SGHKS and CDR2 is YYEKEE (reference sequence). Here the CDR3 DNA reads TGTGCCAGCAGCTTGCGATGGGGACAGGGGACCTCACCCCTCCACTTT. Protein product: CASSLRWGQGTSPLHF.

This clonotype was seen a few times. This sequence joins TRBV12-3 or TRBV12-4 and TRBJ1-1, with D perhaps matching TRBD1 (5 bases). The CDR3 sequence is 17 residues long. Trimming stripped 5 bases from V and 6 bases from J, with 25 bases between. CDR3 DNA sequence: TGTGCCAGCAGTGGTAACCCGGGGCACCTATATCGCGCTGAAGCTTTCTTT. Its protein product is CASSGNPGHLYRAEAFF.

This chain uses TRBV5-4 with TRBJ1-6; 7 nucleotides agree with TRBD1. Per germline, CDR1 SGHNT and CDR2 YYREEE (reference sequence). V trimming: 0 bases; J trimming: 7 bases; junction bases outside the gene matches: 4. The CDR3 totals 15 residues. The CDR3 here is CASSLVDRENSPLHF. CDR3 nucleotides: TGTGCCAGCAGCTTGGTAGACAGGGAGAATTCACCCCTCCACTTT.

The chain links TRBV3-1 to TRBJ1-1, with D uncertain. CDR3 length: 11 residues. V was pared by 3 bases and J by 4 bases, with 3 bases between. Looked up from germline, CDR1 is LGHDT and CDR2 is YNNKEL (reference sequence). CDR3 nucleotide sequence: TGTGCCAGCAGCCAGGCCACTGAAGCTTTCTTT. Its translation is CASSQATEAFF.

The rearrangement links TRBV28 to TRBJ2-7; perhaps TRBD2 as D (5 bases). The CDR3 has 12 amino acids. V was cut by 3 bases and J by 7 bases, with 10 bases left in between. Germline loops: CDR1 MDHEN, CDR2 SYDVKM. The CDR3 loop reads CASSFLGAEQYF. CDR3 coding DNA: TGTGCCAGCAGTTTCCTGGGAGCGGAGCAGTACTTC.

This clonotype was seen ten or more times. The chain uses TRBV27 and TRBJ2-7, with 9 bases aligning to TRBD2. The V and J ends lost 8 bases and 5 bases, in that order; junction bases with no gene match: 13. Germline V gene lookup returns CDR1 MNHEY and CDR2 SMNVEV (reference sequence). The CDR3 spans 15 residues. CDR3 coding DNA: TGTGCCAGCGGACCTATTAGCGGGAGAGCTCACGAGCAGTACTTC. Translating gives CASGPISGRAHEQYF.

The V and J genes are TRBV6-1 and TRBJ1-2; the D gene is possibly TRBD1 (5 bases). Germline V lookup: CDR1 MNHNS, CDR2 SASEGT. V lost 6 bases, J lost 2 bases, and 10 bases lay in between. CDR3 length: 13 amino acids. CDR3 residues: CASRGDSNYGYTF. In DNA form, the CDR3 reads TGTGCCAGCAGGGGTGACAGCAACTATGGCTACACCTTC.

The rearrangement uses TRBV6-1 and TRBJ1-2; 11 nucleotides match TRBD1. Germline V gene sequence: CDR1 MNHNS, CDR2 SASEGT. V lost 0 bases and J lost 4; bases outside the gene matches: 13. There are 19 residues in the CDR3. As DNA, the CDR3 is TGTGCCAGCAGTGAAGCACTCTTGGAGACGGGACAGGGGGTCTATGGCTACACCTTC. Its translation: CASSEALLETGQGVYGYTF.

This chain joins TRBV19 and TRBJ1-5; 9 nucleotides match TRBD1. The CDR3 is 15 amino acids. From germline, CDR1 is LNHDA and CDR2 SQIVND (reference sequence). V lost 6 bases and J lost 4; bases outside the gene matches: 7. Here the CDR3 DNA reads TGTGCCAGTAGACCCCGGGACAGGGAAAATCAGCCCCAGCATTTT. Amino acids: CASRPRDRENQPQHF.

A note on this clonotype: A much larger clone differs by one base, so this may be a read error. Lacking the conserved final phenylalanine or tryptophan, this CDR3 likely reflects a read error. CDR3 region: CASSQRGAYNEQFL. As DNA, the CDR3 is TGTGCCAGCAGTCAGCGGGGGGCCTACAATGAGCAGTTCTTA. V gene TRBV12-3 or TRBV12-4 combines with J gene TRBJ2-1; TRBD2 aligns across 9 bases. V shed 5 bases, J shed 2 bases, and the junction held 1 base outside the gene matches. The CDR3 sequence is 14 residues long.

This clonotype was recorded a few times. This CDR3 reads CASSVAQLGYSNQPQHF. Here the CDR3 DNA reads TGTGCCAGCAGCGTAGCACAGTTAGGGTATAGCAATCAGCCCCAGCATTTT. The chain joins TRBV9 to TRBJ1-5; D unresolved. Between the trimmed V and J ends, which lost 0 bases and 0 bases, there was a span of 13 bases. The CDR3 contains 17 residues. Germline V gives CDR1 SGDLS, CDR2 YYNGEE. The variable domain in full, completed from reference TRBV9 and TRBJ1-5, reads DSGVTQTPKHLITATGQRVTLRCSPRSGDLSVYWYQQSLDQGLQFLIQYYNGEERAKGNILERFSAQQFPDLHSELNLSSLELGDSALYFCASSVAQLGYSNQPQHFGDGTRLSIL.

This clonotype was observed a few times. The rearrangement uses TRBV7-2 and TRBJ2-2; D might be TRBD1 (5 bases). The germline V gene has CDR1 SGHTA and CDR2 FQGNSA. CDR3 length: 15 amino acids. V lost 5 bases and J 2 bases, leaving 12 bases between the germline ends. The CDR3 sequence is CASSPRQRNTGELFF. Here the CDR3 DNA reads TGTGCCAGCAGCCCTAGACAGAGAAACACCGGGGAGCTGTTTTTT.